These T cell receptor beta chains were read from a single sample in a study of blood T cell repertoires in COVID-19. The protocol was immunoSEQ multiplex PCR, while the TCRdb copy is restricted to in-frame clones and leaves out a portion. Of fewer than 250,000 clones listed, roughly 78% are singletons. Sequencing input: peripheral blood. These TCRs come from a woman between 40 and 55 years old with acute or convalescent COVID-19. CDR3s leave out the opening cysteine and the closing phenylalanine or tryptophan.

v_call: TRBV4-2
cdr3_aa: ASSRSPGLAGPNEQF

v_call: TRBV10-3
cdr3_aa: AISESSFDEQY

v_call: TRBV21-1
cdr3_aa: ASSKEPGKGCLTTGELF

v_call: TRBV7-9
cdr3_aa: ASSLSTGVRDTQY

v_call: TRBV6-2/TRBV6-3
cdr3_aa: ASRYYGTGVNQPQH

v_call: TRBV3-1/TRBV3-2
cdr3_aa: ASSPRQGWYEQY

v_call: TRBV6-5
cdr3_aa: ASSRAGPSGKTQY

v_call: TRBV27
cdr3_aa: ASSPTGFYGYT

v_call: TRBV11-3
cdr3_aa: ASSLGAASTDTQY

v_call: TRBV28
cdr3_aa: ASTGANSGNTIY

v_call: TRBV11-2
cdr3_aa: ASSYLQNYGYT

v_call: TRBV12-3/TRBV12-4
cdr3_aa: ASSQRGEQF

v_call: TRBV4-1
cdr3_aa: ASSFRTGEETEAF

v_call: TRBV7-2
cdr3_aa: AVSGSGQETQY

v_call: TRBV24-1
cdr3_aa: ATSDVQSNQPQH

v_call: TRBV7-3
cdr3_aa: ASSFAGGNSPLH

v_call: TRBV7-2
cdr3_aa: ASSFPGLYYEQY

v_call: TRBV7-9
cdr3_aa: ASSLGLATEAF

v_call: TRBV6-5
cdr3_aa: ASRNTANTEAF

v_call: TRBV11-2
cdr3_aa: ASSLVVWDRGTFGNTIY

v_call: TRBV24-1
cdr3_aa: ATRGLDEKLF

v_call: TRBV6-5
cdr3_aa: ASSLRTGNSYEQY

v_call: TRBV4-3
cdr3_aa: ASSHLTSASGSHEQY

v_call: TRBV2
cdr3_aa: ASSERVEYVGYT

v_call: TRBV18
cdr3_aa: ASSPRVTSGGTDTQY

v_call: TRBV3-1/TRBV3-2
cdr3_aa: ASSQGASGRPRGGTGELF

v_call: TRBV29-1
cdr3_aa: SVGVVDRANTGELF

v_call: TRBV6-5
cdr3_aa: ASSPSGQGSHEQY

v_call: TRBV3-1/TRBV3-2
cdr3_aa: ASRRADTQY

v_call: TRBV7-2
cdr3_aa: ASSLAHLTGPKGYT

v_call: TRBV4-1
cdr3_aa: ASSQVGGTGFEKLF

v_call: TRBV5-6
cdr3_aa: ASSLRGTDTQY

v_call: TRBV24-1
cdr3_aa: ATSDFTANYGYT

v_call: TRBV18
cdr3_aa: ASSQTGPPKNIQY

v_call: TRBV24-1
cdr3_aa: ATRASGRGTDTQY

v_call: TRBV10-3
cdr3_aa: AIATITYEQY

v_call: TRBV7-3
cdr3_aa: ASSSAGTEYNEQF

v_call: TRBV5-8
cdr3_aa: ASSWMTGRNTGELF

v_call: TRBV29-1
cdr3_aa: SVEAPAGGLSYEQY

v_call: TRBV25-1
cdr3_aa: ASSELGGEAF

v_call: TRBV9
cdr3_aa: ASSVDVYEQF

v_call: TRBV28
cdr3_aa: ASSPPGGALPEQY

v_call: TRBV5-6
cdr3_aa: ASSLSPARPNEQF

v_call: TRBV6-1
cdr3_aa: ASSDRSNQPQH

v_call: TRBV18
cdr3_aa: ASSPGPDQPQH

v_call: TRBV4-2
cdr3_aa: ASSQEGSIQY

v_call: TRBV27
cdr3_aa: ASSPRGGGYTGELF

v_call: TRBV7-8
cdr3_aa: ASSQTGTNEKLF

v_call: TRBV5-1
cdr3_aa: ASSLSTTPGAQY

v_call: TRBV4-1
cdr3_aa: ASSQGTSTAGYTQY

v_call: TRBV19
cdr3_aa: ASSIGERTGSNYGYT

v_call: TRBV3-1/TRBV3-2
cdr3_aa: ASSQNMREQY

v_call: TRBV20-1
cdr3_aa: SAEDRQGVH

v_call: TRBV4-1
cdr3_aa: ASSPTDRGSQPQH

v_call: TRBV27
cdr3_aa: ASSLDGQAWNTEAF

v_call: TRBV9
cdr3_aa: ASSVLGGDTQY

v_call: TRBV18
cdr3_aa: ASSPPMAGDEKLF

v_call: TRBV11-1
cdr3_aa: ASSLDLRAGNTIY